This T cell receptor (beta chain) stems from a study of OX40 agonist ivuxolimab in advanced cancers. Overall study: In this cohort, patients received ivuxolimab, an agonistic anti-OX40 (CD134) antibody. The group had a mean age of 60 years, ranged from roughly 20 to 79, and was just under 85% male. Checkpoint inhibitors had been given previously to roughly 36% of patients.

Method: immunoSEQ multiplex PCR; TCRdb's copy keeps in-frame clones and lacks some. Altogether approximately 50,000 clones are present, over 90% being singletons, with the ten largest covering around 19%. Study-wide findings and caveats: Averaging showed that CD8+ T cells had more expanded clones than CD4+ did.

The CDR3 is made up of 13 amino acids. Germline trimming cut 4 bases from V and 7 bases from J; bases unmatched to any gene: 5. Germline-derived CDR1 and CDR2 are SGHDT and YYEEEE. As concerns this clone: Its antigen is not identified.

This TCR came from an adult with an advanced solid tumor such as melanoma, head and neck, liver or kidney cancer. The sample was CD4+ or CD8+ T cells sorted from blood, taken in a trial of the OX40 agonist ivuxolimab. V is TRBV5-6 and J is TRBJ2-1, with 7 nucleotides matching TRBD1. This CDR3 is CASSPGTANEQFF. For the CDR3, the DNA is TGTGCCAGCAGCCCCGGGACAGCTAATGAGCAGTTCTTC. Using reference TRBV5-6 and TRBJ2-1 for the parts outside the CDR3, the full variable domain is DAGVTQSPTHLIKTRGQQVTLRCSPKSGHDTVSWYQQALGQGPQFIFQYYEEEERQRGNFPDRFSGHQFPNYSSELNVNALLLGDSALYLCASSPGTANEQFFGPGTRLTVL.